The next 8 T cell receptor beta chains were all read from a single sample in a study of cytomegalovirus exposure and HLA in healthy donors. The PCR made use of 60 Vbeta and 13 Jbeta primers. This table comes from immunoSEQ multiplex PCR, and its TCRdb copy is limited to in-frame clones, with some not included. This table holds 250,000 to 350,000 clones, around 65% found once. What was sequenced was PBMCs. The receptors here all came from a female donor in good health and CMV-seronegative.

This clone was seen more than once but under ten times. V usage is TRBV10-1 and J usage is TRBJ2-3, with 11 bases lining up with TRBD2. CDR1 is WNHNN and CDR2 is SYGVQD in the germline V gene (reference sequence). The CDR3 has 15 residues. The V segment lost 2 bases and the J segment 4 bases; nucleotides outside the gene matches: 2. The CDR3 region has the DNA TGCGCCAGCAGTGAGATGGGACTAGCGGCAGATACGCAGTATTTT. Protein sequence: CASSEMGLAADTQYF.

This chain links TRBV19 with TRBJ2-2; 8 nucleotides agree with TRBD2. The CDR3 loop spans 15 amino acids. With V trimmed by 3 bases and J by 5 bases, 5 bases remained unmatched. Germline assignment: CDR1 LNHDA and CDR2 SQIVND (reference sequence). The CDR3 reads CASSIRTSSTGELFF. DNA of the CDR3: TGTGCCAGTAGTATCCGGACTAGCAGTACCGGGGAGCTGTTTTTT.

The rearrangement links TRBV11-2 to TRBJ2-2; D is unclear. The germline gives CDR1 SGHAT, CDR2 FQNNGV. The V end lost 1 base, the J end lost 4 bases, and 10 bases lay between the germline ends. The CDR3 contains 15 residues. This chain's CDR3 is CASSLVPDSTGELFF. The CDR3 DNA sequence: TGTGCCAGCAGCTTAGTCCCAGACTCCACCGGGGAGCTGTTTTTT. Full variable domain (missing parts from reference TRBV11-2 and TRBJ2-2): EAGVAQSPRYKIIEKRQSVAFWCNPISGHATLYWYQQILGQGPKLLIQFQNNGVVDDSQLPKDRFSAERLKGVDSTLKIQPAKLEDSAVYLCASSLVPDSTGELFFGEGSRLTVL.

The gene calls are TRBV10-3 and TRBJ2-7, with 10 bases lining up with TRBD1. Trimming at V came to 6 bases and at J to 6 bases, leaving 5 bases not matched to a gene. The CDR3 spans 13 residues. Germline V gene lookup returns CDR1 ENHRY and CDR2 SYGVKD. The CDR3 spells CAISEDRGAEQYF. The CDR3 DNA is TGTGCCATCAGCGAGGACAGGGGGGCCGAGCAGTACTTC.

Points on this clone: Additional DNA sequences in this sample encode the identical CDR3. The chain is built from TRBV9 and TRBJ2-7, with D possibly being TRBD2 (7 bases). Germline values: CDR1 SGDLS, CDR2 YYNGEE. The CDR3 loop spans 14 amino acids. The V end was cut by 2 bases, the J end by 2 bases, with 11 bases between. The CDR3: CASSVGGGTYEQYF. CDR3 bases: TGTGCCAGCAGCGTGGGCGGGGGCACCTACGAGCAGTACTTC.

In its sample, this clone was seen a few times. The chain employs TRBV2 and TRBJ2-1; a possible D gene is TRBD2 (6 bases). The germline V gene has CDR1 SNHLY and CDR2 FYNNEI. Trimming removed 8 bases at V and 5 bases at J, with 10 bases between. The CDR3 spans 12 residues. CDR3 sequence (DNA): TGTGCCAGCGTGGGGGGAAACAATGAGCAGTTCTTC. Its translation: CASVGGNNEQFF.

The V and J genes are TRBV5-1 and TRBJ2-5; tentatively, D is TRBD2 (6 bases). V lost 8 bases to trimming and J lost 1 base, with 18 bases between them. The CDR3 runs to 15 residues. The germline gives CDR1 SGHRS, CDR2 YFSETQ. The CDR3: CASLPGRSRQETQYF. The CDR3 nucleotides are TGCGCCAGTTTACCAGGGAGGTCACGCCAAGAGACCCAGTACTTC.

This clone has more than one count but fewer than ten. The chain carries TRBV14 and TRBJ1-2; 10 positions match TRBD1. J gave up 7 bases and V 3 bases, and 5 bases lay outside the gene matches. The CDR3 is 14 amino acids. Germline V gene lookup returns CDR1 SGHDN and CDR2 FVKESK. The CDR3 DNA is TGTGCCAGCAGCCAGTGGGACAGGGGATTTGGCTACACCTTC. As protein: CASSQWDRGFGYTF. The full variable domain, completed using reference TRBV14 and TRBJ1-2, is EAGVTQFPSHSVIEKGQTVTLRCDPISGHDNLYWYRRVMGKEIKFLLHFVKESKQDESGMPNNRFLAERTGGTYSTLKVQPAELEDSGVYFCASSQWDRGFGYTFGSGTRLTVV.